This T cell receptor (beta chain) was captured in a study of CD8 T cells in Susac syndrome (dated by TCRdb to about 2019). For context, the study as a whole: The study used repertoire sequencing to test whether antigen drove CD8+ T cell activation and differentiation in Susac syndrome.

Concerning this clonotype: No antigen is known for it. No much larger clone is present one base from it, and per-base qualities are unavailable.

Beyond this particular receptor, the publication reports: The number of individuals in the TCR sequencing and HLA analysis was recognized as being relatively small.

RNA was extracted using the RNeasy kit, and about 0.5 to 1 ug of the RNA was reverse transcribed with random hexamers. TCR beta CDR3 regions were amplified with the immunoSEQ multiplex PCR assay covering 54 Vbeta and 13 Jbeta segments. PCR amplification bias was corrected using a synthetic template baseline for primer optimization and computational correction. As for the original processing: Reads were assigned to V, D and J genes according to IMGT and analyzed in immunoSEQ Analyzer, with only productive sequences retained. Clonality was computed as one minus Shannon entropy normalized by log2 of the number of productive unique sequences. For each patient and control, public and private clones were evaluated within the 100 most prevalent clones. Susac-specific clones were defined as absent from healthy and MS cohorts, some 1,000 published viral clones and other ImmuneACCESS disease sequences. TCRdb reprocessing: public reads trimmed at Q25 with fastp, clones called with MiXCR, in-frame beta chains kept. Rows with one shared CDR3 protein collapse into an entry with the most common genes and DNA. The V and J calls were not made by the authors but by TCRdb's processing. The sample profile shows approximately 170,000 distinct CDR3 sequences; about 90% of them were found once. Around 0.087% of the sample is taken by the ten largest.

V trim: 0 bases; J trim: 6 bases; unmatched bases: 3. In the germline V gene, CDR1 corresponds to SGHRS and CDR2 to YFSETQ. From the cysteine up to the phenylalanine, the CDR3 has a length of 16 residues. CDR3 DNA is the only sequence kept; it has 48 bases, read in frame from the first base. Peripheral blood CD8+ and CD4+ T cells from healthy donors, Susac syndrome patients and multiple sclerosis patients were profiled by high-throughput TCR beta sequencing. Healthy donors were age- and sex-matched controls. Bulk CD8+ and CD4+ T cells were purified by magnetic negative isolation, whereas CD8+ TEMRA cells were enriched by FACS. Blood was collected in EDTA tubes and processed within 24 hours, with PBMCs isolated through density gradient centrifugation. PBMCs intended for TCR sequencing were cryopreserved in liquid nitrogen and were subsequently thawed in a 37 degrees C water bath. The sorted or isolated CD4+, CD8+ and CD8+ TEMRA cells had a purity of 90% or higher.

This TCR came from a human donor in good health. The rearranged segments are TRBV5-1 and TRBJ2-2, with 12 middle bases fitting TRBD2. Sample: CD4+ T cells from PBMCs. The DNA is as follows: TGCGCCAGCAGCTTGGGACTAGCGGGAGTCGCCGGGGAGCTGTTTTTT. It translates to CASSLGLAGVAGELFF.